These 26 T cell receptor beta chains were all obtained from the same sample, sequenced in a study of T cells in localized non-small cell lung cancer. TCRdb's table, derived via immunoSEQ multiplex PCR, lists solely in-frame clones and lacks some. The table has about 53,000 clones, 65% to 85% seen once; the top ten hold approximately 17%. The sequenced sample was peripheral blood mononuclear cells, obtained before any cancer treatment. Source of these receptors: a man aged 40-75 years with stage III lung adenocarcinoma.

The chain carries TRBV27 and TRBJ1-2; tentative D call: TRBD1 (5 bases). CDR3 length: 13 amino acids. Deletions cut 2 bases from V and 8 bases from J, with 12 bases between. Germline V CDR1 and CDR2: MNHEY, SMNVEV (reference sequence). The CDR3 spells CASSLEGTRGYTF. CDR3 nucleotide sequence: TGTGCCAGCAGTTTAGAGGGGACTCGCGGCTACACCTTC.

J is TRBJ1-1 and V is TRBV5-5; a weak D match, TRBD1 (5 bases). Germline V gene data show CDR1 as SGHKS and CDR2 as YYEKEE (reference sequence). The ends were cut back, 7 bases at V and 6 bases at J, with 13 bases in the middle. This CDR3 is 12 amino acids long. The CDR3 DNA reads TGTGCCAGCCGGGGGATGGCCGCTGAAGCTTTCTTT. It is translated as CASRGMAAEAFF.

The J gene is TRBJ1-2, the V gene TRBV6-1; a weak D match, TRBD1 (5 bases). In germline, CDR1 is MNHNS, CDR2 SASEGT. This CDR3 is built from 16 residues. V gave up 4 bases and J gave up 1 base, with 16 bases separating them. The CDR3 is CASSVGGAYYNYGYTF. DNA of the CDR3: TGTGCCAGCAGTGTTGGAGGGGCCTATTATAACTATGGCTACACCTTC.

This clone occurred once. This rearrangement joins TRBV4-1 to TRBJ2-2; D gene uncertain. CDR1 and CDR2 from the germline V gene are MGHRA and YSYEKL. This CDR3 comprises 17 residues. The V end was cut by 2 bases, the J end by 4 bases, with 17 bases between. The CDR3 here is CASSQLALIRSTGELFF. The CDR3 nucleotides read TGCGCCAGCAGCCAACTCGCTCTAATCCGGAGCACCGGGGAGCTGTTTTTT.

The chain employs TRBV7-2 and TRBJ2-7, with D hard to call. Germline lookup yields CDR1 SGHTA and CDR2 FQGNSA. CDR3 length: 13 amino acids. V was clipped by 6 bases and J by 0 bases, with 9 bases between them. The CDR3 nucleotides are TGTGCCAGCAGTCGGTCCCGCTCCTACGAGCAGTACTTC. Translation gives CASSRSRSYEQYF.

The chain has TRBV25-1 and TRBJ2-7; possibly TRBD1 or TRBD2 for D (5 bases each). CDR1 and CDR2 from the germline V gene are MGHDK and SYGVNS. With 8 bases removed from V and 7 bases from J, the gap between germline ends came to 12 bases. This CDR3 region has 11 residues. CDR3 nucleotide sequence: TGTGCCAGCGGGGGAACGGGGGAGCAGTACTTC. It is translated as CASGGTGEQYF.

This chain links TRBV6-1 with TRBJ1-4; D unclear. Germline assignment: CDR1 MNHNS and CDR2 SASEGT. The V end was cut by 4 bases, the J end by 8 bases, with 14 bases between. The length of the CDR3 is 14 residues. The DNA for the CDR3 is TGTGCCAGCAGTGTTAGGGCCGCGTTGGAAAAACTGTTTTTT. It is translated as CASSVRAALEKLFF.

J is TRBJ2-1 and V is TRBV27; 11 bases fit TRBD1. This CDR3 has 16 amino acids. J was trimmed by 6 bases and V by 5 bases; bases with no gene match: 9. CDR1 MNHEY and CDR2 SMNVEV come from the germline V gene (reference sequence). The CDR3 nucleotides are TGTGCCAGCAGTGCCGACGGACAGGGGGCGCGCAATGAGCAGTTCTTC. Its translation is CASSADGQGARNEQFF.

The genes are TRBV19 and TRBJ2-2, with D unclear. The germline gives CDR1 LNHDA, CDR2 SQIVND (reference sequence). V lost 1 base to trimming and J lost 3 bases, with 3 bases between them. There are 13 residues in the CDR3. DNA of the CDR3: TGTGCCAGTAGTATAGCTGACACCGGGGAGCTGTTTTTT. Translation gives CASSIADTGELFF.

CDR3 nucleotides: TGTGCCAGCAGCTTAAATGCAGGACCTACCTACGAGCAGTACTTC. Translated, it gives CASSLNAGPTYEQYF. The chain couples TRBV7-3 to TRBJ2-7, with unresolved D. The germline V and J ends were trimmed by 1 base and 2 bases, with 12 bases remaining between them. The CDR3 is 15 residues long. Germline V gene data show CDR1 as SGHTA and CDR2 as FQGTGA.

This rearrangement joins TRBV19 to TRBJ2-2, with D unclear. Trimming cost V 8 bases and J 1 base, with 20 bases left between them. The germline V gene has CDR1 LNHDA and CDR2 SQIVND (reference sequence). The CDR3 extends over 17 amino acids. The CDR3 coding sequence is TGTGCCAGTGATACTTACTCGGGCACCTGGAACACCGGGGAGCTGTTTTTT. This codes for CASDTYSGTWNTGELFF.

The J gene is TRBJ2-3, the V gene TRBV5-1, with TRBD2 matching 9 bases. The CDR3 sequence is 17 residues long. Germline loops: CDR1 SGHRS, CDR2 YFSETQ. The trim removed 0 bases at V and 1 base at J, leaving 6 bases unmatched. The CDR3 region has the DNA TGCGCCAGCAGCTTGGAGGTAGCGGGGGCCGGCACAGATACGCAGTATTTT. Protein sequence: CASSLEVAGAGTDTQYF.

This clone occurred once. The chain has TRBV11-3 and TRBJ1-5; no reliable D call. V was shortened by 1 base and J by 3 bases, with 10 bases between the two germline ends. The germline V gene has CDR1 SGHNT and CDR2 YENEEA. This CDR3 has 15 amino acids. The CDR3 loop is CASSLGVGPNQPQHF. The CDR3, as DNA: TGTGCCAGCAGCTTAGGAGTCGGGCCCAATCAGCCCCAGCATTTT.

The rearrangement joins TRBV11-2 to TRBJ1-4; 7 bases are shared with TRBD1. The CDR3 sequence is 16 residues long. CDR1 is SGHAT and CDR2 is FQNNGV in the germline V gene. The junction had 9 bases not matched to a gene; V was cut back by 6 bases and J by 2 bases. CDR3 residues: CASSRPDRATNEKLFF. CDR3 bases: TGTGCCAGCAGTCGCCCAGACAGGGCTACTAATGAAAAACTGTTTTTT.

The CDR3 is CASSPPEGRDEQYF. The CDR3 DNA is TGTGCCAGCAGCCCCCCGGAGGGTCGGGACGAGCAGTACTTC. The chain joins TRBV11-2 to TRBJ2-7; D possibly corresponds to TRBD2 (6 bases). The CDR3 contains 14 residues. The germline gives CDR1 SGHAT, CDR2 FQNNGV. V lost 5 bases, J lost 5 bases, and 16 bases lay in between.

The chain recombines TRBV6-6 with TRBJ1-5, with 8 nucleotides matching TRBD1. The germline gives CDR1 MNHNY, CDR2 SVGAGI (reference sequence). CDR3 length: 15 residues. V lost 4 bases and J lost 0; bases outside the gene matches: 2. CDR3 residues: CASSSGQDSNQPQHF. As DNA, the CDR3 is TGTGCCAGCAGTTCGGGACAGGATAGCAATCAGCCCCAGCATTTT.

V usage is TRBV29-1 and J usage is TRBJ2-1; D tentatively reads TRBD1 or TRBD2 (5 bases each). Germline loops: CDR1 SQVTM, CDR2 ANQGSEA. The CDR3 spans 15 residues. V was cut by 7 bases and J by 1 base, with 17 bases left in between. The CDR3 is CSAAPRDGSYNEQFF. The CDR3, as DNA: TGCAGCGCCGCCCCCCGGGACGGGTCCTACAATGAGCAGTTCTTC.

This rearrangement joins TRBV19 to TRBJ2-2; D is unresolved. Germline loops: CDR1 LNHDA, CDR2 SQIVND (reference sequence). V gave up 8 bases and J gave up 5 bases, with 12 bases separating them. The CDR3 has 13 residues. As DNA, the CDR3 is TGTGCCAGTTCGGTCCCAGGTACCGGGGAGCTGTTTTTT. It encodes CASSVPGTGELFF.

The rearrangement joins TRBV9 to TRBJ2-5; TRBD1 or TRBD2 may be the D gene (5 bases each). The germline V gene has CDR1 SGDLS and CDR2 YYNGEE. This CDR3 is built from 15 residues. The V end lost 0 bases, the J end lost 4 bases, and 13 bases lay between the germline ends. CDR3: CASSVDGTRPETQYF. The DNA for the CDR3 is TGTGCCAGCAGCGTAGACGGGACCCGGCCAGAGACCCAGTACTTC.

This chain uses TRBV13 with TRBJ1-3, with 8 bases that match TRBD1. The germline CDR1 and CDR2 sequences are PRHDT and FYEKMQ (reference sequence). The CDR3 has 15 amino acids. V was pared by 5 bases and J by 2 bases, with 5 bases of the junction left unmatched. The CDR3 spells CASSVLQGAGNTIYF. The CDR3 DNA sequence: TGTGCCAGCAGCGTACTACAGGGGGCTGGAAACACCATATATTTT.

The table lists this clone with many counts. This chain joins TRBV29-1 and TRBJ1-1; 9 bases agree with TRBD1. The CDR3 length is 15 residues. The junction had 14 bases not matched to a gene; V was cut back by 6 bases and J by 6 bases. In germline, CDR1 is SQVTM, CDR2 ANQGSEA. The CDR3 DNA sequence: TGCAGCGTCCCGAGGATGGACAGGGGCAGCTCTGAAGCTTTCTTT. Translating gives CSVPRMDRGSSEAFF.

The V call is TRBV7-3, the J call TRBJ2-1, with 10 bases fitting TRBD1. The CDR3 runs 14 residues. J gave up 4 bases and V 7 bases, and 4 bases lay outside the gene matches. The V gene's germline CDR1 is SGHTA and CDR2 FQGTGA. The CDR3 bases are TGTGCCAGCAAGGGGACAGGGGTTTACAATGAGCAGTTCTTC. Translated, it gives CASKGTGVYNEQFF.

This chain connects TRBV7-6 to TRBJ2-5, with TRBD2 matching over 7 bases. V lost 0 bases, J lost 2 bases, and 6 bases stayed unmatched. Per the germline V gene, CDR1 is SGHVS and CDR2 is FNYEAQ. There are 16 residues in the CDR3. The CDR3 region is CASSLAWGGKQETQYF. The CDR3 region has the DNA TGTGCCAGCAGCTTAGCTTGGGGGGGGAAGCAAGAGACCCAGTACTTC.

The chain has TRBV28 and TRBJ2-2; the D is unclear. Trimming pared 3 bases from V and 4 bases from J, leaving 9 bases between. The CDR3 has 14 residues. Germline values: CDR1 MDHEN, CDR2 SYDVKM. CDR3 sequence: CASSFGQTTGELFF. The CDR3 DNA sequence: TGTGCCAGCAGTTTTGGGCAGACCACCGGGGAGCTGTTTTTT.

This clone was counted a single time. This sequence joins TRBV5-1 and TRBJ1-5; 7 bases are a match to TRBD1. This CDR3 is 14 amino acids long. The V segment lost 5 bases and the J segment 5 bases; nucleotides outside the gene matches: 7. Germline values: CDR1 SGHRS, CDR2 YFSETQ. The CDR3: CASSPEGAHQPQHF. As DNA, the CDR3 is TGCGCCAGCAGTCCCGAGGGGGCACATCAGCCCCAGCATTTT.

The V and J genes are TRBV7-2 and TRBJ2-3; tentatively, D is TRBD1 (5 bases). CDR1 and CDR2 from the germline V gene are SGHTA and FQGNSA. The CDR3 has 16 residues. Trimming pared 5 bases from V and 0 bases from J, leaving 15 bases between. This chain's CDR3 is CASSAPQESSTDTQYF. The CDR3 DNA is TGTGCCAGCAGCGCCCCACAGGAATCAAGCACAGATACGCAGTATTTT.